This paragraph reports one T cell receptor (beta chain). Antigen: not known. The sample has other DNA sequences that encode this CDR3 too. Positive CCR7 selection of CD45RO-negative cells yielded the naive CD8 cells, and terminally differentiated effector memory CD45RA+ cells were excluded. The CDR3 consists of 13 residues. V was trimmed by 2 bases and J by 2 bases, leaving 7 bases between them. Germline CDR1 MDHEN, CDR2 SYDVKM. A deep-level run was used for the assay. Across several immunoSEQ plates, the genomic DNA of each subset was split evenly. Clones were sequenced by immunoSEQ multiplex PCR, and TCRdb holds only the in-frame ones, with some missing. The data show about 2,200,000 clones, with under 95% seen just once and more than 1.5% held by the top ten. The sample originates from a study of shared clonotypes between healthy human individuals. Findings and limits, study-wide: Among non-shared clonotypes, generation probabilities were lower than among those shared by all four donors.

The clonotype was recovered from a young man in good health. Some clones in this sample may be carry-over from other donors' samples. The source material was naive CD8+ T cells from PBMCs. This chain connects TRBV28 to TRBJ2-7; D not certain. CDR3 loop: CASSLGRTYEQYF. Written as DNA, the CDR3 is TGTGCCAGCAGTTTAGGACGAACCTACGAGCAGTACTTC.